The 32 T cell receptor beta chains below all came from one sample that was sequenced in a study of CD8+ T cells in alopecia areata. cDNA prepared by RNA extraction and subsequent reverse transcription served as the template for sequencing. Clones were read by immunoSEQ multiplex PCR, and TCRdb kept only the in-frame ones, dropping some. The sample offers 270,000 or so clones and no singletons, the top ten holding 0.9% to 1.5%. Markers including CD4, CD8alpha, NKG2D and NKG2ACE guided sorting of pooled cutaneous lymph node cells. What was sequenced was CD4+ T cells sorted from a lymph node. The receptors originated from a C3H/HeJ mouse with alopecia areata. Strain haplotype at MHC: H2-k.

Concerning this clone: Gene names are mouse gene names. The observed sequence ends 4 residues before the CDR3 terminus, with the missing tail filled in from the germline J gene. This chain connects TRBV13-2 to TRBJ2-2, with D possibly TRBD1 on 5 matching bases. Germline CDR1 is NNHNN and CDR2 is SYGAGS (reference sequence). The V and J ends lost 1 base and 1 base respectively, with 8 bases between them. The CDR3 contains 15 residues. CDR3 bases read: TGTGCCAGCGGTGATCGACAGCTAAACACCGGG. Its translation is CASGDRQLNTG. The full CDR3 protein reads CASGDRQLNTGQLYF.

Points on this clone: Gene names follow the mouse nomenclature. The read comes to an end 4 residues before the CDR3 does, leaving the germline J gene to fill in the end. The same CDR3 can be traced to other DNA sequences in this sample. The chain joins TRBV19 to TRBJ1-2; 7 bases are shared with TRBD1. CDR3 length: 13 amino acids. Germline V gives CDR1 FNHDT, CDR2 SITEND (reference sequence). J was trimmed by 2 bases and V by 7 bases; bases with no gene match: 5. CDR3 residues: CASSRDSNSDYTF. CDR3 DNA (partial): TGTGCCAGCTCCCGGGACAGTAACTCC.

There are a few counts of this clone. Mouse gene names apply. The read ends 4 residues early relative to the CDR3; the germline J gene fills the gap. The rearrangement joins TRBV5 to TRBJ1-1; possibly TRBD1 for D (5 bases). With 4 bases removed from V and 0 bases from J, the gap between germline ends came to 9 bases. This CDR3 is 14 amino acids long. Germline CDR1 and CDR2: LGHNA and YNLKQL (reference sequence). The CDR3 sequence is CASSPDNSNTEVFF. CDR3 DNA (partial): TGTGCCAGCAGCCCGGACAACTCAAACACA.

This clone has more than one count but fewer than ten. Gene names follow the mouse nomenclature. The read finishes 4 residues shy of the CDR3 end, and the germline J gene is used to complete it. The chain combines TRBV29 with TRBJ1-1; the D gene is possibly TRBD1 (6 bases). The ends were cut back, 2 bases at V and 1 base at J, with 8 bases in the middle. The CDR3 length is 14 residues. Germline-derived CDR1 and CDR2 are MSHET and SYDVDS. The covered CDR3 bases are TGTGCTAGCAGTTTAGAGGGGGTGAACACA. It is translated as CASSLEGVNT. The entire CDR3 reads CASSLEGVNTEVFF.

This clone was seen at least ten times. The genes are named according to mouse. The read stops 4 residues short of the end of the CDR3; the missing end is completed from the germline J gene. V and J are TRBV19 and TRBJ2-7; TRBD1 matches at 8 bases. Per the germline V gene, CDR1 is FNHDT and CDR2 is SITEND (reference sequence). This CDR3 is built from 13 residues. V shed 5 bases, J shed 2 bases, and the junction held 3 bases outside the gene matches. The sequenced part of the CDR3 DNA is TGTGCCAGCAGGCCAGGGGGCGCCTAT. It yields the protein CASRPGGAY. The entire CDR3 reads CASRPGGAYEQYF. Variable domain in full (rest from reference TRBV19 and TRBJ2-7): GGIITQTPKFLIGQEGQKLTLKCQQNFNHDTMYWYRQDSGKGLRLIYYSITENDLQKGDLSEGYDASREKKSSFSLTVTSAQKNEMAVFLCASRPGGAYEQYFGPGTRLTVL.

The sample holds a few counts of this clone. Gene names refer to mouse genes. The DNA read from the CDR3 is TGTGCCAGCAGTGATCGTCCCGGGACAATTAATTCGCCC. Its translation: CASSDRPGTINSP. The whole CDR3 reads CASSDRPGTINSPLYF. The chain uses TRBV13-1 and TRBJ1-6, with TRBD1 as a possible D gene (6 bases). The read comes to an end 3 residues before the CDR3 does, leaving the germline J gene to fill in the end. TRBJ1-6 is an open reading frame whose function is uncertain. Germline-derived CDR1 and CDR2 are NSHNY and SYGAGN. The V end was cut by 1 base, the J end by 6 bases, with 14 bases between. The length of the CDR3 is 16 residues.

Only a few counts were recorded for this clone. Gene names denote mouse genes. The read gets to within 4 residues of the CDR3 end, and the germline J gene fills in the rest. The chain couples TRBV19 to TRBJ2-7; D perhaps matches TRBD1 (6 bases). Trimming removed 3 bases at V and 3 bases at J, with 7 bases between. The V gene's germline CDR1 is FNHDT and CDR2 SITEND (reference sequence). The length of the CDR3 is 12 residues. CDR3 protein: CASSKDSYEQYF. The sequenced part of the CDR3 DNA is TGTGCCAGCAGTAAGGACAGCTAT.

A few counts support this clone. Genes and germline are mouse. The CDR3 extends 4 residues past the end of the read, so its final part is completed from the germline J gene. This same CDR3 is encoded by further DNA sequences in the sample. The J gene is TRBJ1-1, the V gene TRBV5; 10 nucleotides match TRBD1. The ends lost 3 bases at V and 0 bases at J; junction bases unmatched: 1. Germline V lookup: CDR1 LGHNA, CDR2 YNLKQL (reference sequence). This CDR3 has 15 residues. Incomplete CDR3 DNA: TGTGCCAGCAGCCAGACAGGGGGCGCAAACACA. Encoded protein: CASSQTGGANT. In full, the CDR3 is CASSQTGGANTEVFF.

The sample holds many counts of this clone. Genes and germline are mouse. The read finishes 4 residues shy of the CDR3 end, and the germline J gene is used to complete it. Other DNA sequences in the sample encode the same CDR3. The V and J genes are TRBV14 and TRBJ2-1; 7 nucleotides match TRBD1. The CDR3 runs to 14 residues. Germline V gene lookup returns CDR1 SGHDT and CDR2 FRDEAV. V shed 4 bases, J shed 1 base, and the junction held 2 bases outside the gene matches. The part of the CDR3 DNA that was read is TGTGCCAGCAGTCGGGACAGCAACTATGCT. It yields the protein CASSRDSNYA. The full CDR3 protein reads CASSRDSNYAEQFF.

A few counts support this clone. The genes are named according to mouse. The sequenced CDR3 bases are TGTGCTAGCAGTTTTCCCATCAAT. Protein sequence: CASSFPIN. The entire CDR3 protein reads CASSFPINEQYF. The chain combines TRBV29 with TRBJ2-7; D remains unclear. The CDR3 is cut off 4 residues early in the read; its end comes from the germline J gene. This CDR3 is 12 amino acids long. Germline V gene lookup returns CDR1 MSHET and CDR2 SYDVDS.

This clone was found a few times. The gene names given are mouse names. The read terminates 4 residues ahead of where the CDR3 ends, so the germline J gene completes it. The J gene is TRBJ2-7, the V gene TRBV13-2, with 7 bases fitting TRBD2. V was pared by 1 base and J by 2 bases, with 3 bases of the junction left unmatched. Germline V lookup: CDR1 NNHNN, CDR2 SYGAGS (reference sequence). This CDR3 is 14 amino acids long. CDR3: CASGDRLGAYEQYF. Partial CDR3 DNA: TGTGCCAGCGGTGATAGGCTGGGGGCCTAT.

This clone has more than one count but fewer than ten. Each gene name is a mouse one. The read stops 4 residues short of the end of the CDR3; the missing end is completed from the germline J gene. The chain recombines TRBV31 with TRBJ2-1; weak D call: TRBD1 (6 bases). This CDR3 has 13 residues. The V end lost 3 bases, the J end lost 1 base, and 7 bases lay between the germline ends. CDR1 is GKSSPN, CDR2 SITVG, per germline. CDR3 DNA (partial): TGTGCCTGGAGGGGACAAAACTATGCT. Translated, it gives CAWRGQNYA. The CDR3 in full is CAWRGQNYAEQFF.

The table lists this clone with a few counts. Gene names follow the mouse nomenclature. The read ends 4 residues shy of where the CDR3 ends; the end is completed using the germline J gene. V is TRBV5 and J is TRBJ2-7; 11 bases line up with TRBD2. Germline loops: CDR1 LGHNA, CDR2 YNLKQL (reference sequence). The CDR3 is made up of 15 amino acids. CDR3 amino acids: CASSQETGGDYEQYF. The part of the CDR3 DNA that was read is TGTGCCAGCAGCCAAGAGACTGGGGGGGATTAT.

A word on this clone: A much larger clone differs from this one at a single base, so this may be a read error. Genes and germline come from the mouse. The read halts 4 residues ahead of the CDR3 end, with the missing end drawn from the germline J gene. Other DNA sequences within the sample encode an identical CDR3. The V call is TRBV19, the J call TRBJ2-2, with 9 bases matching TRBD2. The CDR3 totals 15 residues. The J segment lost 3 bases and the V segment lost 2 bases, leaving 2 bases of the junction unmatched. Germline CDR1 reads FNHDT; CDR2 reads SITEND (reference sequence). CDR3 sequence: CASSIGGADTGQLYF. The CDR3 bases that were read are TGTGCCAGCAGTATTGGGGGGGCGGACACCGGG. The variable domain in full, with the rest retrieved from reference TRBV19 and TRBJ2-2, is GGIITQTPKFLIGQEGQKLTLKCQQNFNHDTMYWYRQDSGKGLRLIYYSITENDLQKGDLSEGYDASREKKSSFSLTVTSAQKNEMAVFLCASSIGGADTGQLYFGEGSKLTVL.

With respect to this clone: The listed genes are named as in mouse. Read sequence stops 4 residues before the CDR3 end, and the germline J gene provides the missing end. The rearrangement joins TRBV19 to TRBJ2-7; TRBD1 is a possible D gene (5 bases). CDR1 is FNHDT, CDR2 SITEND, per germline (reference sequence). The CDR3 has 11 residues. The CDR3 sequence: CASSTQDEQYF. CDR3 DNA, as far as it was read: TGTGCCAGCAGTACACAGGAT.

This clone has more than one count but fewer than ten. Gene names are mouse gene names. The CDR3 extends 4 residues past the end of the read, so its final part is completed from the germline J gene. The rearrangement links TRBV19 to TRBJ2-5; weak D call: TRBD1 (5 bases). Per germline, CDR1 FNHDT and CDR2 SITEND (reference sequence). The CDR3 covers 13 residues. Trimming pared 5 bases from V and 0 bases from J, leaving 7 bases between. This chain's CDR3 is CASRDNNQDTQYF. The covered CDR3 bases are TGTGCCAGCAGGGACAATAACCAAGAC.

Concerning this clone itself: The genes are named according to mouse. The read ends 3 residues before the CDR3 terminus; that terminus is restored from the germline J gene. The chain employs TRBV19 and TRBJ1-6; 8 bases are shared with TRBD1. TRBJ1-6 belongs to the ORF category, with a function that is uncertain. From germline, CDR1 is FNHDT and CDR2 SITEND (reference sequence). V shed 5 bases, J shed 8 bases, and the junction held 6 bases outside the gene matches. The CDR3 sequence is 14 residues long. The CDR3 DNA, read in part, is TGTGCCAGCAGGGCAGGGGGCGCGTATTCGCCC. Its protein is CASRAGGAYSP. The CDR3 in its entirety is CASRAGGAYSPLYF.

Only a few counts were recorded for this clone. Gene names denote mouse genes. From the germline J gene comes the end of the CDR3, since the read stops 4 residues before it. The rearrangement joins TRBV19 to TRBJ2-7; TRBD1 is a possible D gene (5 bases). V was cut by 0 bases and J by 0 bases, with 10 bases left in between. The germline CDR1 and CDR2 sequences are FNHDT and SITEND (reference sequence). The CDR3 is made up of 15 amino acids. Here the CDR3 reads CASSIEGRSSYEQYF. Incomplete CDR3 DNA: TGTGCCAGCAGTATAGAGGGGAGGAGCTCCTAT.

This clone was counted only a few times. Gene names follow the mouse nomenclature. The read ends 4 residues before the CDR3 terminus; that terminus is restored from the germline J gene. The chain uses TRBV17 and TRBJ2-7; 9 bases align to TRBD1. The CDR3 covers 14 residues. V shed 5 bases, J shed 2 bases, and the junction held 4 bases outside the gene matches. CDR1 is MNHDT and CDR2 is YYDKIL in the germline V gene. Incomplete CDR3 DNA: TGTGCTAGCAGTGCCGGGACAGGGCCCTAT. Translation gives CASSAGTGPY. The whole CDR3 protein is CASSAGTGPYEQYF.

This clone occurred a few times. The genes are named according to mouse. Coverage ceases 4 residues before the CDR3 finishes, and the germline J gene fills in the end. The chain carries TRBV5 and TRBJ2-3, with TRBD2 matching over 9 bases. CDR1 LGHNA and CDR2 YNLKQL come from the germline V gene (reference sequence). With 2 bases clipped from V and 3 bases from J, the junction kept 3 bases outside the gene matches. The CDR3 is 15 residues long. The sequenced CDR3 bases are TGTGCCAGCAGCCAAACTGGGGGGCAGGCAGAA. This translates into CASSQTGGQAE. The full-length CDR3 reads as CASSQTGGQAETLYF.

In its sample, this clone was seen a few times. These gene names are mouse names. With the read ending 4 residues before the CDR3 end, the germline J gene is used to fill in that end. V is TRBV13-3 and J is TRBJ1-1, with 9 bases fitting TRBD1. The CDR3 runs 14 residues. Germline V gene data show CDR1 as NNHDY and CDR2 as SYVADS. Trimming removed 4 bases from V and 1 base from J; junction bases left unmatched: 2. The part of the CDR3 DNA that was read is TGTGCCAGCAGTCACAGGGGGCGAAACACA. It codes for CASSHRGRNT. The CDR3 in full is CASSHRGRNTEVFF.

This clone was seen more than once but under ten times. Germline and genes here are mouse. The sequence runs out 4 residues before the end of the CDR3; the remainder is reconstructed from the germline J gene. The same CDR3 can be traced to other DNA sequences in this sample. The genes are TRBV13-2 and TRBJ2-3, with D perhaps matching TRBD2 (6 bases). CDR3 length: 13 residues. CDR1 and CDR2 from the germline V gene are NNHNN and SYGAGS (reference sequence). The ends were cut back, 3 bases at V and 3 bases at J, with 8 bases in the middle. The DNA read from the CDR3 is TGTGCCAGCGGTGGTACTGGGGCAGAA. It translates to CASGGTGAE. The whole CDR3 protein is CASGGTGAETLYF.

In its sample, this clone was seen a few times. Gene names and germline match the mouse. Coverage ceases 4 residues before the CDR3 finishes, and the germline J gene fills in the end. The V gene is TRBV14, the J gene TRBJ2-2, with 11 bases lining up with TRBD2. V lost 9 bases and J lost 4; bases outside the gene matches: 5. The CDR3 runs to 14 residues. Germline loops: CDR1 SGHDT, CDR2 FRDEAV. CDR3 bases read: TGTGCCACTCCGGGACTGGGGGCCACCGGG. This encodes CATPGLGATG. The entire CDR3 protein is CATPGLGATGQLYF.

This clone was detected many times. Gene and germline names: mouse. The CDR3 extends 4 residues past the end of the read, so its final part is completed from the germline J gene. The chain is built from TRBV13-1 and TRBJ1-2, with D tentatively TRBD1 (6 bases). Per germline, CDR1 NSHNY and CDR2 SYGAGN. This CDR3 spans 11 amino acids. CDR3 region: CRDIPNSDYTF. The covered CDR3 bases are TGTCGGGACATCCCAAACTCC.

This clone was observed a handful of times. Genes and germline are mouse. The observed sequence ends 4 residues before the CDR3 terminus, with the missing tail filled in from the germline J gene. The V and J genes are TRBV19 and TRBJ2-1, with 13 bases fitting TRBD2. Per the germline V gene, CDR1 is FNHDT and CDR2 is SITEND (reference sequence). The CDR3 length is 15 residues. Trimming at V came to 5 bases and at J to 6 bases, leaving 5 bases not matched to a gene. The CDR3 here is CASRGLGGIGAEQFF. The DNA read from the CDR3 is TGTGCCAGCAGGGGACTGGGGGGGATCGGTGCT.

About this clone itself: Genes and germline are mouse. The CDR3 extends 4 residues past the end of the read, so its final part is completed from the germline J gene. The chain recombines TRBV13-3 with TRBJ2-3, with 8 bases identical to TRBD2. The CDR3 consists of 19 residues. V trimming: 0 bases; J trimming: 1 base; junction bases outside the gene matches: 13. Germline loops: CDR1 NNHDY, CDR2 SYVADS. The sequenced part of the CDR3 DNA is TGTGCCAGCAGTGATGCGTGGAGGCTGGGGGGTCTTGGTGCAGAA. The encoded protein is CASSDAWRLGGLGAE. The full CDR3 is CASSDAWRLGGLGAETLYF.

A remark on this clone: All gene names here are mouse names. The read ends 4 residues shy of where the CDR3 ends; the end is completed using the germline J gene. The V gene is TRBV5, the J gene TRBJ1-2; possibly TRBD1 for D (5 bases). The V gene's germline CDR1 is LGHNA and CDR2 YNLKQL (reference sequence). V shed 0 bases and J shed 4 bases, with 9 bases lying between them. The CDR3 sequence is 14 residues long. Partial CDR3 DNA: TGTGCCAGCAGCCAAGATCCGGGGGGCTCC. Translation gives CASSQDPGGS. The whole CDR3 sequence reads CASSQDPGGSDYTF.

This clone has just a few counts. Mouse gene names apply. The read terminates 4 residues ahead of where the CDR3 ends, so the germline J gene completes it. This sample also contains other DNA sequences that code for the same CDR3. The V and J genes are TRBV13-3 and TRBJ2-7; D remains unclear. Germline V gives CDR1 NNHDY, CDR2 SYVADS. CDR3 length: 12 residues. CDR3 bases read: TGTGCCAGCAGTGATGATAGTTAT. This codes for CASSDDSY. The whole CDR3 sequence is CASSDDSYEQYF.

This clone showed up just a few times. Germline and genes here are mouse. The read gets to within 4 residues of the CDR3 end, and the germline J gene fills in the rest. J is TRBJ1-1 and V is TRBV14; maybe TRBD1 (5 bases). The length of the CDR3 is 11 residues. Germline assignment: CDR1 SGHDT and CDR2 FRDEAV. CDR3 protein: CASSFDREVFF. Incomplete CDR3 DNA: TGTGCCAGCAGTTTCGACAGA.

On this clone: Gene names are the mouse ones. The read finishes 4 residues shy of the CDR3 end, and the germline J gene is used to complete it. J is TRBJ2-5 and V is TRBV5; 10 bases match TRBD2. The CDR3 extends over 15 amino acids. Germline V gene data show CDR1 as LGHNA and CDR2 as YNLKQL (reference sequence). The CDR3 spells CASSQVGLGKDTQYF. CDR3 DNA (partial): TGTGCCAGCAGCCAAGTGGGACTGGGGAAAGAC.

This clone has more than one count but fewer than ten. The germline and genes are mouse ones. The observed sequence ends 4 residues before the CDR3 terminus, with the missing tail filled in from the germline J gene. The chain joins TRBV1 to TRBJ2-5, with D uncertain. The CDR3 is made up of 11 amino acids. Germline CDR1 and CDR2: NSQYPW and LRSPGD (reference sequence). V was pared by 5 bases and J by 3 bases, with 3 bases between. The covered CDR3 bases are TGCACCTGCAGTCCTCAAGAC. Translation: CTCSPQD. The CDR3 in full is CTCSPQDTQYF.

This clone has just a few counts. The genes are named according to mouse. Coverage ceases 4 residues before the CDR3 finishes, and the germline J gene fills in the end. Within the sample, other DNA sequences also encode this same CDR3. V usage is TRBV19 and J usage is TRBJ2-7, with TRBD2 matching 12 bases. The CDR3 consists of 14 residues. The germline CDR1 and CDR2 sequences are FNHDT and SITEND (reference sequence). CDR3 sequence: CASSIRDWGDEQYF. The part of the CDR3 DNA that was read is TGTGCCAGCAGTATCCGGGACTGGGGGGAT.